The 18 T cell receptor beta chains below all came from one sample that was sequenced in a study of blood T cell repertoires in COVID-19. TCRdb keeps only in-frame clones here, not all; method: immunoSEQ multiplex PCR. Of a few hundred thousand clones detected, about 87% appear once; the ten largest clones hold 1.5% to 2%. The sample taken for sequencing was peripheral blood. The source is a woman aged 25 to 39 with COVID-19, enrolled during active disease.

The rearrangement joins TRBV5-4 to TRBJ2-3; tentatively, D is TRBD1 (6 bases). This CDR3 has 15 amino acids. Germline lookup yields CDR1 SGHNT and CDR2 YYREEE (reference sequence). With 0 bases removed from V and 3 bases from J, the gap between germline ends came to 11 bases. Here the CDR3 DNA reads TGTGCCAGCAGCTTGGGTGGGGGCGCGACAGATACGCAGTATTTT. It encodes CASSLGGGATDTQYF.

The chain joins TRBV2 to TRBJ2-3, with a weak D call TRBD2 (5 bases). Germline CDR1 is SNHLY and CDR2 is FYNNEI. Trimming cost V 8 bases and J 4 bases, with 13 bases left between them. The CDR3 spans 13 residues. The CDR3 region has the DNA TGTGCCAGCGGACTGCGTTGGGCAGATACGCAGTATTTT. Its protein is CASGLRWADTQYF.

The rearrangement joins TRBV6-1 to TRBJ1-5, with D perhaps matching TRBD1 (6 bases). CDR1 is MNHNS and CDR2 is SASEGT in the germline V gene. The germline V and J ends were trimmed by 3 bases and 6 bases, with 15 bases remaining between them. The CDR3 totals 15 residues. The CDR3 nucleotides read TGTGCCAGCAGTGAGTATAGAGGACAGATTCAGCCCCAGCATTTT. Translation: CASSEYRGQIQPQHF.

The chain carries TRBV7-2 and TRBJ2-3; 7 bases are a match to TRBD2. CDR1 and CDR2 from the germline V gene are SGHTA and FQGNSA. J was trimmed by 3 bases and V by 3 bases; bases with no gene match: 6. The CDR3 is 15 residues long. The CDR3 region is CASSFFAGVTDTQYF. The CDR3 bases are TGTGCCAGCAGCTTCTTTGCGGGGGTGACAGATACGCAGTATTTT.

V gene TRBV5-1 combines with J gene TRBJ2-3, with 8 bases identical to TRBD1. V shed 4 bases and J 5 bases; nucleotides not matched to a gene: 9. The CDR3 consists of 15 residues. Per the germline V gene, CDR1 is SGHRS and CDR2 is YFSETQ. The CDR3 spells CASSRSGTGRDTQYF. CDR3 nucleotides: TGCGCCAGCAGCAGATCCGGGACAGGACGAGATACGCAGTATTTT.

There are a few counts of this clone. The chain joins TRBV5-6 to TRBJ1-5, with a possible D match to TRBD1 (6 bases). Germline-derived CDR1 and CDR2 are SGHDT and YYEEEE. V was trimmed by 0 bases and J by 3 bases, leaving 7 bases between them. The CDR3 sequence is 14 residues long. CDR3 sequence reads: CASSLAGDNQPQHF. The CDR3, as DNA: TGTGCCAGCAGCTTGGCAGGGGACAATCAGCCCCAGCATTTT.

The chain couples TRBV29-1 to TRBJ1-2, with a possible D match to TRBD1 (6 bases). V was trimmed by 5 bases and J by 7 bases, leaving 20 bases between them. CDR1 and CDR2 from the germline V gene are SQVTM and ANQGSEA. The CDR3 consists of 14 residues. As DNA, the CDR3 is TGCAGCGTTCGAGGTTCAGGGGAAGGGGGTGGCTACACCTTC. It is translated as CSVRGSGEGGGYTF.

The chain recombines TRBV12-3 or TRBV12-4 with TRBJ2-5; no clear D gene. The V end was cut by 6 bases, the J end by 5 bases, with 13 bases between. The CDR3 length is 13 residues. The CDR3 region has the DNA TGTGCCAGCAGGGGCCGTGCCAGGGAGACCCAGTACTTC. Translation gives CASRGRARETQYF.

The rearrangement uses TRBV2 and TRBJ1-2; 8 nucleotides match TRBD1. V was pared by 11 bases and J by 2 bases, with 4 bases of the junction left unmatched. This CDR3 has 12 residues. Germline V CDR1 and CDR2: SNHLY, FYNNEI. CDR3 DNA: TGTGCCGGACAGGGATTGAACTATGGCTACACCTTC. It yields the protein CAGQGLNYGYTF.

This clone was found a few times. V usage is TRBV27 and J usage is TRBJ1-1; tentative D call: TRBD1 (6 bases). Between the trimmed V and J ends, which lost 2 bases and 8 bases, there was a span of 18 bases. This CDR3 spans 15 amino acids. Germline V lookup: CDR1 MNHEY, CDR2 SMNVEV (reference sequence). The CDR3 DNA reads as TGTGCCAGCAGTTTAACCACCGGGGGGGCAAGCGAAGCTTTCTTT. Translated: CASSLTTGGASEAFF.

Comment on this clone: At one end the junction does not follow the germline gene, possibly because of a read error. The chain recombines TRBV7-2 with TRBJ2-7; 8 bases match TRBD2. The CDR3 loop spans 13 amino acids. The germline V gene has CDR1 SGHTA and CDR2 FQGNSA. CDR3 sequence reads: CASSPTSLGTRFF. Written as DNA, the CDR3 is TGTGCCAGCAGCCCTACCTCGCTCGGGACTAGATTTTTC.

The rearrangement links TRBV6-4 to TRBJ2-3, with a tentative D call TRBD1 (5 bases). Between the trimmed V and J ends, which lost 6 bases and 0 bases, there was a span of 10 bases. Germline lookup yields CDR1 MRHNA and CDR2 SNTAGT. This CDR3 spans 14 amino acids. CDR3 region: CASSLDTSTDTQYF. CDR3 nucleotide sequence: TGTGCCAGCAGCTTGGACACTAGCACAGATACGCAGTATTTT.

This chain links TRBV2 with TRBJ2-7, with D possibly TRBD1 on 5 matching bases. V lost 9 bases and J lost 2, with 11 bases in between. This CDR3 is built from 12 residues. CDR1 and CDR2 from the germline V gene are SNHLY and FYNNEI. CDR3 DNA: TGTGCCAGTCGAGACAGAGCCTACGAGCAGTACTTC. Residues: CASRDRAYEQYF.

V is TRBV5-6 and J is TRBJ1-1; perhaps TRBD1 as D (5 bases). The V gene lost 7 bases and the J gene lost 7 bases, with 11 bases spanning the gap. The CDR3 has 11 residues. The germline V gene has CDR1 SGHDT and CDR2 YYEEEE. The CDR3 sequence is CASERGGEAFF. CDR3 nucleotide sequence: TGTGCCAGCGAACGCGGGGGTGAAGCTTTCTTT.

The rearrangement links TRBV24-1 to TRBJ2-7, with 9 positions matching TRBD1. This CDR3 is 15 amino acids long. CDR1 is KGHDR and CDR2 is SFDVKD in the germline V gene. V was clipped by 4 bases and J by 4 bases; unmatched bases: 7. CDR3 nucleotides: TGTGCCACCAGTGACCCTGACAGGGGGGAGTACGAGCAGTACTTC. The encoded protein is CATSDPDRGEYEQYF.

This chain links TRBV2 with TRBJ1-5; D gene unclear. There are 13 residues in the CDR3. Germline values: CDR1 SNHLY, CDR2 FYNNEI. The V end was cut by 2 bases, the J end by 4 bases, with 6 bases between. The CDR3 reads CASSESGNQPQHF. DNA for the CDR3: TGTGCCAGCAGTGAATCGGGGAATCAGCCCCAGCATTTT.

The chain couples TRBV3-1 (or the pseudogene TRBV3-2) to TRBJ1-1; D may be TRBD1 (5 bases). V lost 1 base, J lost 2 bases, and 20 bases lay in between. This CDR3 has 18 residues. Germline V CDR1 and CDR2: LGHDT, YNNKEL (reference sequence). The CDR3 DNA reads TGTGCCAGCAGCCAAGTCCGGACCCCCTCCAGGGCAAACACTGAAGCTTTCTTT. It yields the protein CASSQVRTPSRANTEAFF.

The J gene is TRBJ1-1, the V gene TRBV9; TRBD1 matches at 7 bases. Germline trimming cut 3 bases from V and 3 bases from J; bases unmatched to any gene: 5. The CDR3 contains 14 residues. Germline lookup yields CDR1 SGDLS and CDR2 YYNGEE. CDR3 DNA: TGTGCCAGCAGCGCAGGGGGATGGGACACTGAAGCTTTCTTT. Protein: CASSAGGWDTEAFF.